These 26 T cell receptor beta chains share one sample of origin, sequenced in a study of vaccination and CD4 T cells after COVID-19. The treatment is: roughly 10-day PBMC culture with coronavirus spike peptide pools or control peptides (ViraFEST assay). These CD4+ T cells came from an unexposed donor, sampled before the COVID-19 pandemic (2011-2018). These receptors are not linked to any known antigen. Cultured CD4+ T-cell DNA underwent Oncomine TCR Beta short-read sequencing. It was cultured CD4+ T cells from which genomic DNA was extracted. MiXCR, applied by TCRdb to the PCR reads, yields one record per CDR3 protein. The sample gives over 5,500 distinct CDR3 sequences, 30% to 45% of which show up once; roughly 36% is in the top ten. The sequenced sample consisted of CD4+ T cells from blood, cultured in vitro. The receptors were sampled from a human donor in good health.

The sample holds a few counts of this clonotype. CDR3 loop: CAISEPRGSYNEQFF. The CDR3 DNA sequence: TGTGCCATCAGTGAGCCCCGGGGCTCCTACAATGAGCAGTTCTTC. The rearrangement joins TRBV10-3 to TRBJ2-1; tentatively, D is TRBD2 (5 bases). The germline V gene has CDR1 ENHRY and CDR2 SYGVKD. The germline V and J ends were trimmed by 2 bases and 0 bases, with 8 bases remaining between them. The CDR3 is 15 residues long.

The table lists this clonotype with a few counts. The J gene is TRBJ2-7, the V gene TRBV7-2; D might be TRBD2 (6 bases). V dropped 1 base and J dropped 4 bases, with 23 bases sitting between them. The CDR3 covers 18 residues. CDR1 is SGHTA, CDR2 FQGNSA, per germline. This chain's CDR3 is CASSLVGPRAGGEYEQYF. In nucleotides, the CDR3 is TGTGCCAGCAGCTTAGTCGGCCCAAGGGCCGGGGGTGAGTACGAGCAGTACTTC.

A word on this clonotype: At one end, the junction sequence differs from germline, possibly due to a read error. The V and J genes are TRBV2 and TRBJ2-7; 7 bases fit TRBD1. Germline lookup yields CDR1 SNHLY and CDR2 FYNNEI. This CDR3 comprises 16 residues. CDR3 amino acids: CASREETGTRYYEQYF. DNA of the CDR3: TGTGCCAGCAGGGAAGAGACAGGGACCCGCTACTACGAGCAGTACTTC.

This clonotype was seen a handful of times. J is TRBJ2-3 and V is TRBV6-2 or TRBV6-3; D is undetermined. V was shortened by 6 bases and J by 1 base, with 5 bases between the two germline ends. The germline CDR1 and CDR2 sequences are MNHEY and SVGEGT. The CDR3 has 12 residues. CDR3 region: CASSPRTDTQYF. The CDR3 nucleotides are TGTGCCAGCAGCCCTCGCACAGATACGCAGTATTTT.

The rearrangement uses TRBV7-3 and TRBJ2-3; no firm D call. The CDR3 is 15 amino acids. Trimming removed 2 bases from V and 1 base from J, with 10 bases in between. Germline V gene data show CDR1 as SGHTA and CDR2 as FQGTGA. The DNA of the CDR3 is TGTGCCAGCAGCTTAGTGGGGTCGGGCACAGATACGCAGTATTTT. Translated, it gives CASSLVGSGTDTQYF.

This sequence joins TRBV9 and TRBJ2-5; D may be TRBD2 (5 bases). CDR3 size: 14 residues. Looked up from germline, CDR1 is SGDLS and CDR2 is YYNGEE. Trimming took off 1 base at V and 5 bases at J, with 12 bases between the two ends. The CDR3 DNA reads as TGTGCCAGCAGCGTATCGGTGGGAGAGGAGACCCAGTACTTC. Its translation is CASSVSVGEETQYF.

The DNA for the CDR3 is TGTGCCAGTAGTTTGGGCGGGCCCGCGGCGCAGTTCTTC. This sequence encodes CASSLGGPAAQFF. The chain links TRBV19 to TRBJ2-1, with a tentative D call TRBD2 (5 bases). Trimming cost V 5 bases and J 12 bases, with 17 bases left between them. The CDR3 loop spans 13 amino acids. CDR1 is LNHDA, CDR2 SQIVND, per germline (reference sequence).

For the CDR3, the DNA is TGTGCCAGCAGCTTAGCGGGACTGAACACTGAAGCTTTCTTT. Translating gives CASSLAGLNTEAFF. The chain links TRBV11-1 to TRBJ1-1, with a possible D match to TRBD1 (5 bases). V lost 0 bases, J lost 0 bases, and 5 bases lay in between. The CDR3 contains 14 residues. CDR1 is SGHAT, CDR2 FQDESV, per germline (reference sequence). The full variable domain, with the rest looked up from reference TRBV11-1 and TRBJ1-1, is EAEVAQSPRYKITEKSQAVAFWCDPISGHATLYWYRQILGQGPELLVQFQDESVVDDSQLPKDRFSAERLKGVDSTLKIQPAELGDSAMYLCASSLAGLNTEAFFGQGTRLTVV.

V gene TRBV20-1 combines with J gene TRBJ1-2; no clear D. V dropped 6 bases and J dropped 2 bases, with 10 bases sitting between them. Per the germline V gene, CDR1 is DFQATT and CDR2 is SNEGSKA (reference sequence). This CDR3 has 12 residues. This chain's CDR3 is CSAGGENYGYTF. The CDR3 region has the DNA TGCAGTGCGGGTGGGGAGAACTATGGCTACACCTTC.

This clonotype has more than one count but fewer than ten. The rearrangement links TRBV27 to TRBJ2-7; D remains ambiguous. Germline CDR1 and CDR2: MNHEY and SMNVEV (reference sequence). The ends were cut back, 4 bases at V and 0 bases at J, with 4 bases in the middle. The CDR3 extends over 12 amino acids. CDR3 DNA sequence: TGTGCCAGCAGTTCCAGCTCCTACGAGCAGTACTTC. Protein sequence: CASSSSSYEQYF.

This chain links TRBV5-4 with TRBJ2-3, with 10 bases identical to TRBD2. In germline, CDR1 is SGHNT, CDR2 YYREEE (reference sequence). This CDR3 region has 17 residues. The V and J ends lost 0 bases and 1 base, in that order; junction bases with no gene match: 5. The CDR3 reads CASSLGSSGSRTDTQYF. The CDR3 DNA follows: TGTGCCAGCAGCTTGGGGTCTAGCGGGAGCCGCACAGATACGCAGTATTTT.

The chain recombines TRBV5-4 with TRBJ1-2, with a tentative D call TRBD1 (6 bases). Per the germline V gene, CDR1 is SGHNT and CDR2 is YYREEE (reference sequence). V dropped 4 bases and J dropped 3 bases, with 13 bases sitting between them. This CDR3 comprises 14 residues. CDR3 in amino acids: CASSRQEMDYGYTF. CDR3 DNA: TGTGCCAGCAGCCGACAGGAGATGGACTATGGCTACACCTTC.

V and J are TRBV5-4 and TRBJ2-5, with 8 nucleotides matching TRBD1. V was pared by 4 bases and J by 5 bases, with 7 bases of the junction left unmatched. The CDR3 totals 14 residues. CDR1 is SGHNT and CDR2 is YYREEE in the germline V gene (reference sequence). The CDR3 DNA follows: TGTGCCAGCAGCATGGGACAGGTGTTGGAGACCCAGTACTTC. Its translation is CASSMGQVLETQYF.

This clonotype was detected only a few times. The chain carries TRBV20-1 and TRBJ2-5; TRBD2 matches at 11 bases. The CDR3 loop spans 16 amino acids. V lost 4 bases and J lost 5; bases outside the gene matches: 12. Germline-derived CDR1 and CDR2 are DFQATT and SNEGSKA (reference sequence). CDR3 protein: CSAKIIAGGPLETQYF. The CDR3 region has the DNA TGCAGTGCTAAAATAATAGCGGGAGGGCCATTGGAGACCCAGTACTTC.

V usage is TRBV2 and J usage is TRBJ2-7, with 8 bases lining up with TRBD2. Germline CDR1 reads SNHLY; CDR2 reads FYNNEI. V lost 4 bases, J lost 2 bases, and 4 bases stayed unmatched. The CDR3 consists of 14 residues. The CDR3 region is CASSATSATYEQYF. CDR3 bases: TGTGCCAGCAGTGCGACTAGCGCCACCTACGAGCAGTACTTC.

This sequence joins TRBV7-3 and TRBJ1-6; D is undetermined. In germline, CDR1 is SGHTA, CDR2 FQGTGA. The V end was cut by 3 bases, the J end by 2 bases, with 8 bases between. The CDR3 has 15 amino acids. The DNA of the CDR3 is TGTGCCAGCAGCTTGGCGTCCGCCTATAATTCACCCCTCCACTTT. Its protein product is CASSLASAYNSPLHF. The entire variable domain, with the rest obtained from reference TRBV7-3 and TRBJ1-6, is as follows: GAGVSQTPSNKVTEKGKYVELRCDPISGHTALYWYRQSLGQGPEFLIYFQGTGAADDSGLPNDRFFAVRPEGSVSTLKIQRTERGDSAVYLCASSLASAYNSPLHFGNGTRLTVT.

V usage is TRBV7-2 and J usage is TRBJ2-2; D is unclear. Per the germline V gene, CDR1 is SGHTA and CDR2 is FQGNSA. This CDR3 has 15 residues. Trimming removed 0 bases from V and 7 bases from J, with 12 bases in between. In DNA, the CDR3 is TGTGCCAGCAGCTTAGCCTTTTCTGCCGTCGGGGAGCTGTTTTTT. This sequence encodes CASSLAFSAVGELFF.

This clonotype occurred a few times. The CDR3 sequence is CASSGQGPSYEQYF. The CDR3 bases are TGTGCCAGCAGTGGACAGGGACCCTCCTACGAGCAGTACTTC. The chain carries TRBV2 and TRBJ2-7; 7 positions match TRBD1. The CDR3 has 14 residues. Per the germline V gene, CDR1 is SNHLY and CDR2 is FYNNEI. With 4 bases clipped from V and 0 bases from J, the junction kept 3 bases outside the gene matches.

Judged by abundance, this clonotype is medium-sized. The chain employs TRBV7-2 and TRBJ2-2, with D possibly matching TRBD1 (5 bases). CDR1 SGHTA and CDR2 FQGNSA come from the germline V gene. The V and J ends lost 2 bases and 6 bases respectively, with 10 bases between them. This CDR3 comprises 14 residues. CDR3 region: CASSLMSGPGELFF. The CDR3 DNA sequence: TGTGCCAGCAGCTTAATGTCAGGGCCCGGGGAGCTGTTTTTT. Together with reference TRBV7-2 and TRBJ2-2, the CDR3 gives the full variable domain: GAGVSQSPSNKVTEKGKDVELRCDPISGHTALYWYRQSLGQGLEFLIYFQGNSAPDKSGLPSDRFSAERTGGSVSTLTIQRTQQEDSAVYLCASSLMSGPGELFFGEGSRLTVL.

The chain carries TRBV28 and TRBJ2-2; D possibly matches TRBD1 or TRBD2 (7 bases each). The CDR3 sequence is 16 residues long. Trimming took off 4 bases at V and 5 bases at J, with 17 bases between the two ends. The germline V gene has CDR1 MDHEN and CDR2 SYDVKM. This CDR3 is CASSSQGGGKTGELFF. The CDR3 coding sequence is TGTGCCAGCAGTTCCCAGGGAGGGGGCAAAACCGGGGAGCTGTTTTTT. Variable domain in full (rest from reference TRBV28 and TRBJ2-2): DVKVTQSSRYLVKRTGEKVFLECVQDMDHENMFWYRQDPGLGLRLIYFSYDVKMKEKGDIPEGYSVSREKKERFSLILESASTNQTSMYLCASSSQGGGKTGELFFGEGSRLTVL.

The rearrangement joins TRBV18 to TRBJ1-1; tentatively, D is TRBD1 (6 bases). This CDR3 region has 16 residues. CDR1 and CDR2 (germline): KGHSH, LQKENI. The V and J ends lost 1 base and 5 bases respectively, with 17 bases between them. The CDR3 here is CASSPLPQGGHTEAFF. The CDR3 DNA reads TGTGCCAGCTCACCACTCCCACAGGGAGGACATACTGAAGCTTTCTTT.

V usage is TRBV29-1 and J usage is TRBJ2-7; tentative D call: TRBD2 (6 bases). Per the germline V gene, CDR1 is SQVTM and CDR2 is ANQGSEA. Trimming pared 7 bases from V and 4 bases from J, leaving 11 bases between. The CDR3 totals 11 residues. This CDR3 is CSAGTQYEQYF. The DNA for the CDR3 is TGCAGCGCCGGGACTCAGTACGAGCAGTACTTC.

The V and J genes are TRBV7-2 and TRBJ1-1; D is unclear. Germline-derived CDR1 and CDR2 are SGHTA and FQGNSA. V gave up 8 bases and J gave up 4 bases, with 14 bases separating them. The CDR3 sequence is 13 residues long. The CDR3 DNA reads as TGTGCCAGCCGCTCTGGGCTCTCCACTGAAGCTTTCTTT. Protein product: CASRSGLSTEAFF. Drawing the rest from reference TRBV7-2 and TRBJ1-1, the complete variable domain is GAGVSQSPSNKVTEKGKDVELRCDPISGHTALYWYRQSLGQGLEFLIYFQGNSAPDKSGLPSDRFSAERTGGSVSTLTIQRTQQEDSAVYLCASRSGLSTEAFFGQGTRLTVV.

In this sample, this clonotype turned up a few times. This chain uses TRBV6-5 with TRBJ1-2; 8 positions agree with TRBD1. This CDR3 is 15 amino acids long. Germline V lookup: CDR1 MNHEY, CDR2 SVGAGI. Trimming removed 4 bases from V and 3 bases from J; junction bases left unmatched: 7. Here the CDR3 reads CASSSRTGKDYGYTF. The CDR3 DNA follows: TGTGCCAGCAGTTCTCGGACAGGGAAGGACTATGGCTACACCTTC.

A word on this clonotype: Mismatch with germline at one junction end may stem from a read error. V is TRBV11-1 and J is TRBJ2-2, with 7 bases that match TRBD1. CDR1 SGHAT and CDR2 FQDESV come from the germline V gene (reference sequence). This CDR3 spans 15 amino acids. The CDR3: CASSQQQGITGELFF. CDR3 nucleotide sequence: TGCGCCAGCAGCCAACAACAGGGGATCACCGGGGAGCTGTTTTTT.

This clonotype was found a few times. This chain links TRBV6-4 with TRBJ1-5, with D hard to call. CDR3 length: 17 amino acids. V gave up 6 bases and J gave up 2 bases, with 20 bases separating them. Germline V gene sequence: CDR1 MRHNA, CDR2 SNTAGT. Here the CDR3 DNA reads TGTGCCAGCAGCCCCGTCCCCGTAGGGCTTGGCAATCAGCCCCAGCATTTT. Its translation is CASSPVPVGLGNQPQHF.